The T cell receptor beta chain under discussion was sequenced for a study of shared clonotypes between healthy human individuals (dated by TCRdb to 2019 to 2021). Notes on the research overall: Three men and a couple of women, aged 18 to 49 years, made up the cohort. For each donor, three plates each were used for CD4 naive and CD4 memory, two plates were used for CD8 naive, and one plate was used for CD8 memory. To estimate repertoire size and how much clonotypes are shared between individuals, the study performed deep sequencing of blood TCR repertoires from a few healthy adults. Different laboratories and diverse techniques were used to prepare libraries and sequence TCR repertoires, to increase sequencing depth and limit assay-specific biases. Leukapheresis yielded between about 0.85 and 9.5 billion PBMCs per donor. Study-wide conclusions, independent of this receptor: Because the study included only a small number of donors, the genetic and exposure-history diversity represented was limited. Sharing across four donors was observed for about 4.8% of naive CD4, over 3% of naive CD8, over 2% of memory CD4, and around 0.4% of memory CD8 clonotypes. Naive subsets generally had larger estimated clonotype richness than memory subsets. Pairwise subsampling indicated that sequencing depth was expected to affect the degree of clonotype sharing among donors. Compared with non-shared clonotypes, clonotypes shared by all four sorted-subset donors had higher generation probabilities. Only blood was sampled, and tissue TCR repertoires likely differ from those in blood. Rarefaction of sorted-subset datasets indicated incomplete sequencing despite the large sequencing depth.

The junction shows trimming of 4 bases on V and 2 bases on J, and the gene matches do not reach 12 bases of it. Sequences SNHLY (CDR1) and FYNNEI (CDR2) are obtained from the germline V gene. The CDR3 numbers 18 residues from cysteine through phenylalanine. Here the CDR3 DNA is all that survives: 54 bases in frame from base 1. As for this clone: This receptor's antigen is unknown. Base qualities are not provided; no much larger clone lies one nucleotide away.

CD8 naive samples consisted of CD45RO-negative cells that were positively selected for CCR7, yielding a CD45RA+CCR7+ population without TemRA cells. Donors were healthy HIV-negative adults with no recently reported acute infections or vaccinations. All donors were Caucasian adults living in Nashville, Tennessee, USA. After blood collection by leukapheresis, PBMCs were isolated using Ficoll-Histopaque density gradient centrifugation and then cryopreserved in the vapor phase of liquid nitrogen. Analytical flow cytometry was used to check the purity and quantity of each magnetically sorted T cell population. Each sorted fraction had its genomic DNA isolated and then quantified by UV absorbance on a Nanodrop 2000c. Using the deep immunoSEQ assay, TCR CDR3 regions were amplified from genomic DNA by multiplex PCR. For each cell subset, the extracted genomic DNA was distributed evenly across all wells of several immunoSEQ 96-well plates, and each plate served as one replicate. For sorted subsets, each replicate PCR was loaded with approximately 0.2 ug genomic DNA, equivalent to 30,000 or so T cell genomes. Purified libraries were measured with a Qubit 3.0 fluorometer, size-checked on a Bioanalyzer 2100, and measured again with the KAPA Library Quantification kit. Every immunoSEQ 96-well plate was sequenced on a dedicated single-read 150-cycle Illumina NextSeq 550 flow cell. The source study handled its data this way. Because the immunoSEQ output held only junctional sequences and lacked quality scores, the filtering could not match the filtering applied to full-length reads. To assign V/J genes and CDR3, sequences were annotated against IMGT germline references using PyIR, a Python wrapper for IgBLAST v1.9. Reads were filtered out if the reads had weak V/J assignments (E-value above 1e-6), no CDR3, stop codons, out-of-frame junctions, or ambiguous translated residues. V3J clonotypes were defined as sequences sharing an identical inferred V gene, J gene, and CDR3 amino acid sequence. The percentage overlap between two repertoires was calculated by dividing the number of shared unique clonotypes by the size of the smaller repertoire. Repertoire richness was assessed with RTK rarefaction, the Chao1 estimator, and Recon v2.1 estimates of unobserved clonotypes. Generation probabilities were computed with OLGA for all TCRbeta clonotypes obtained by the gDNA method from a few donors. What TCRdb holds here is the immuneACCESS table cut down to in-frame rearrangements. Part of the clones is not present; checked against another copy, under half of the missing clones reflect an unresolved V gene, and the others are unexplained. From that table come the V and J calls and clone size; the DNA was used to work out D and trimming. This sample gives about 2 million clones in total; less than 95% of them show up just once. The top ten hold roughly 1.1% of the sample.

The clonotype was recovered from a man younger than 35 in good health. The chain couples TRBV2 to TRBJ2-7, with TRBD2 identical over 12 junction bases. The sequencing input was naive CD8+ T cells sorted from blood. Per the publication, the cell subset or site label means: CD45RA+CCR7+. Here is the DNA: TGTGCCAGCAGTGCTCCCCGGCAGACTAGCGGGAGCCCCTACGAGCAGTACTTC. This codes for CASSAPRQTSGSPYEQYF.